The 4 T cell receptor beta chains below were found in one sample sequenced in a study of CD8+CD57+ T cells in acquired aplastic anemia. Flow cytometry had shown expanded CD8+CD57+ cells in the patients chosen for sequencing. The TCR beta profiling, which covered VDJ combination and CDR3 sequence, was carried out using genomic DNA as the template. TCRdb fed the reads into MiXCR, producing one record per CDR3 protein. This table holds about 160,000 distinct CDR3 sequences, 40% to 50% found once. Sequencing was carried out using sorted CD4+, CD8+, or CD8+CD57+ T cells (not recorded which) from PBMCs. The receptors derive from a human donor with aplastic anemia.

The V and J genes are TRBV9 and TRBJ2-1; no clear D gene. V lost 0 bases, J lost 3 bases, and 10 bases lay in between. Germline V lookup: CDR1 SGDLS, CDR2 YYNGEE. This CDR3 has 15 residues. CDR3 sequence reads: CASSVGGSHYNEQFF. The DNA of the CDR3 is TGTGCCAGCAGCGTAGGTGGTAGCCACTACAATGAGCAGTTCTTC.

The rearrangement uses TRBV10-3 and TRBJ2-5; D possibly uses TRBD1 or TRBD2 (5 bases each). Trimming left V 8 bases short and J 2 bases short, with 9 bases between. The CDR3 consists of 12 residues. Germline V gives CDR1 ENHRY, CDR2 SYGVKD. CDR3 DNA sequence: TGTGCCATCCGAGGGGTTCAAGAGACCCAGTACTTC. Its protein product is CAIRGVQETQYF.

The chain links TRBV19 to TRBJ1-5; a possible D gene is TRBD1 (6 bases). CDR3 length: 14 residues. CDR1 and CDR2 from the germline V gene are LNHDA and SQIVND (reference sequence). V was clipped by 5 bases and J by 6 bases, with 14 bases between them. The CDR3 loop is CASSPRQARQPQHF. The CDR3 DNA sequence: TGTGCCAGTAGTCCAAGACAGGCCCGTCAGCCCCAGCATTTT.

Only one count was recorded for this clonotype. The chain links TRBV20-1 to TRBJ1-2; weak D call: TRBD1 (5 bases). This CDR3 has 12 residues. Trimming cost V 1 base and J 5 bases, with 8 bases left between them. Per the germline V gene, CDR1 is DFQATT and CDR2 is SNEGSKA (reference sequence). The DNA of the CDR3 is TGCAGTGCTAGAGGGACACTTTATGGCTACACCTTC. Encoded protein: CSARGTLYGYTF.